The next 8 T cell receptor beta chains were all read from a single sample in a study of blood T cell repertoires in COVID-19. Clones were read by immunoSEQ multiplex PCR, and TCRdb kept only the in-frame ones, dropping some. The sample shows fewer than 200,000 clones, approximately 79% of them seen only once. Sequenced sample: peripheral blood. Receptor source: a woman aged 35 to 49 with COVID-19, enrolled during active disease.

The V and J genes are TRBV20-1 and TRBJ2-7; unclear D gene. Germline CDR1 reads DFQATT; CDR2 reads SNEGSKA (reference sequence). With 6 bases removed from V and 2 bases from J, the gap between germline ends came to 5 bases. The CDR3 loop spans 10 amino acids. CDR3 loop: CSAAPYEQYF. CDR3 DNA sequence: TGCAGTGCGGCCCCCTACGAGCAGTACTTC.

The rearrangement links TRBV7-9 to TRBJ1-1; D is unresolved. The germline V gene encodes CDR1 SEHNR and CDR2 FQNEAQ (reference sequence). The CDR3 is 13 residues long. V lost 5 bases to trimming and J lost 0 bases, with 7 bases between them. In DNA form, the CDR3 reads TGTGCCAGCAGCATCCTAATGAACACTGAAGCTTTCTTT. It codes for CASSILMNTEAFF.

The CDR3 sequence: CASSLLEGRVFGELFF. Written as DNA, the CDR3 is TGTGCCAGCAGCTTGTTGGAGGGGCGCGTTTTCGGGGAGCTGTTTTTT. The rearrangement uses TRBV7-9 and TRBJ2-2; weak D call: TRBD2 (6 bases). V was trimmed by 3 bases and J by 7 bases, leaving 18 bases between them. The V gene's germline CDR1 is SEHNR and CDR2 FQNEAQ (reference sequence). This CDR3 is built from 16 residues.

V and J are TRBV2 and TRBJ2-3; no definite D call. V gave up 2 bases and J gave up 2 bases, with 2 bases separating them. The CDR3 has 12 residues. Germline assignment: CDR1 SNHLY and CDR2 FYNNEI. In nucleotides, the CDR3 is TGTGCCAGCAGTGAACTCACAGATACGCAGTATTTT. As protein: CASSELTDTQYF.

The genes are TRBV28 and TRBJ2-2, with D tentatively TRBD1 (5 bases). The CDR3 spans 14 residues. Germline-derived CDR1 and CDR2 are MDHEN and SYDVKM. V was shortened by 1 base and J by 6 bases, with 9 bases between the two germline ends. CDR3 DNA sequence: TGTGCCAGCAGTTTATTTATAGGGGCCGGGGAGCTGTTTTTT. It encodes CASSLFIGAGELFF. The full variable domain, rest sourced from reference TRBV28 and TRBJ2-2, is DVKVTQSSRYLVKRTGEKVFLECVQDMDHENMFWYRQDPGLGLRLIYFSYDVKMKEKGDIPEGYSVSREKKERFSLILESASTNQTSMYLCASSLFIGAGELFFGEGSRLTVL.

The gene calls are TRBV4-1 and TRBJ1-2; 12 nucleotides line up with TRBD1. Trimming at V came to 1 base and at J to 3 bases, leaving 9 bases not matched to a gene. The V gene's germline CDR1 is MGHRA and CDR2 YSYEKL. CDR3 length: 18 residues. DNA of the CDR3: TGCGCCAGCAGCCAAGGAGGGACAGGGGGCCAGTGGCACTATGGCTACACCTTC. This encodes CASSQGGTGGQWHYGYTF.

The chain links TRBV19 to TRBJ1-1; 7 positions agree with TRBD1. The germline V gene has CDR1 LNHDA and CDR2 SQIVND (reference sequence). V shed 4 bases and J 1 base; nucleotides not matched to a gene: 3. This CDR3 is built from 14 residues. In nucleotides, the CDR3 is TGTGCCAGTAGTAACAGGGGTGGGAACACTGAAGCTTTCTTT. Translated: CASSNRGGNTEAFF.

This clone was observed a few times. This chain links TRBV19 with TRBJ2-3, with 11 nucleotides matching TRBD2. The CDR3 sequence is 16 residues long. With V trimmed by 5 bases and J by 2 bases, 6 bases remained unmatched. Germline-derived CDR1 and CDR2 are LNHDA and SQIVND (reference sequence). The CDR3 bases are TGTGCCAGTAGTCCGACTAGCGGGGTGGCCACAGATACGCAGTATTTT. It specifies CASSPTSGVATDTQYF.